The 31 T cell receptor beta chains reported below all come from one sample, sequenced in a study of control samples from healthy donors and cancer patients. TCRdb's table, derived via immunoSEQ multiplex PCR, lists solely in-frame clones and lacks some. The table has 150,000 to 200,000 clones, about 91% seen once. The specimen sequenced was blood. The source of these receptors is a woman in her thirties or forties in good health.

The chain carries TRBV2 and TRBJ1-2, with D perhaps TRBD1 (5 bases). This CDR3 is built from 14 residues. Germline CDR1 reads SNHLY; CDR2 reads FYNNEI. The V and J ends lost 7 bases and 8 bases respectively, with 20 bases between them. In DNA form, the CDR3 reads TGTGCCAGCATCGATTGGAGGGGCCTGGGGGGCTACACCTTC. This encodes CASIDWRGLGGYTF.

The chain combines TRBV7-9 with TRBJ2-7; TRBD1 matches 12 bases. From germline, CDR1 is SEHNR and CDR2 FQNEAQ (reference sequence). V trimming: 5 bases; J trimming: 7 bases; junction bases outside the gene matches: 9. The CDR3 sequence is 15 residues long. The CDR3 sequence: CASSPGTGGFLEQYF. The CDR3 bases are TGTGCCAGCAGCCCCGGGACAGGGGGCTTCTTGGAGCAGTACTTC.

V gene TRBV7-3 combines with J gene TRBJ2-6, with D perhaps assigned TRBD1 or TRBD2 (5 bases each). This CDR3 has 19 amino acids. V shed 5 bases and J shed 0 bases, with 20 bases lying between them. The germline CDR1 and CDR2 sequences are SGHTA and FQGTGA. The CDR3 DNA reads TGTGCCAGCAGCCCGGACGCCGGGGCCCTGAGCTCTGGGGCCAACGTCCTGACTTTC. Protein: CASSPDAGALSSGANVLTF.

Many counts were recorded for this clone. This chain uses TRBV6-1 with TRBJ1-1; maybe TRBD1 (5 bases). With 3 bases removed from V and 4 bases from J, the gap between germline ends came to 9 bases. This CDR3 spans 13 amino acids. The germline V gene has CDR1 MNHNS and CDR2 SASEGT. This CDR3 is CASSEVRATEAFF. Here the CDR3 DNA reads TGTGCCAGCAGTGAGGTCAGGGCCACTGAAGCTTTCTTT.

This clone was recorded once. The gene calls are TRBV4-1 and TRBJ2-3, with 8 bases fitting TRBD2. This CDR3 is built from 16 residues. J was trimmed by 5 bases and V by 2 bases; bases with no gene match: 9. Germline V gene lookup returns CDR1 MGHRA and CDR2 YSYEKL. In DNA form, the CDR3 reads TGCGCCAGCAGCCAAACCTACGGGGGGGCCGGAGATACGCAGTATTTT. Amino acid sequence: CASSQTYGGAGDTQYF.

The count of this clone is one. This chain uses TRBV3-1 (or the pseudogene TRBV3-2) with TRBJ2-1; 12 nucleotides match TRBD2. The junction had 6 bases not matched to a gene; V was cut back by 10 bases and J by 5 bases. The germline CDR1 and CDR2 sequences are LGHDT and YNNKEL (reference sequence). The CDR3 is 14 amino acids. CDR3 coding DNA: TGTGCCACCAGTCTAGCGGGGGGGCACAATGAGCAGTTCTTC. Its protein is CATSLAGGHNEQFF.

V is TRBV12-5 and J is TRBJ1-5; TRBD1 is a possible D gene (5 bases). Germline V CDR1 and CDR2: LGHNT, FRNRAP. Trimming removed 8 bases from V and 0 bases from J, with 14 bases in between. The length of the CDR3 is 15 residues. DNA for the CDR3: TGTGCTAGTCATAGCGGGGCATCTAGCAATCAGCCCCAGCATTTT. The encoded protein is CASHSGASSNQPQHF.

This chain links TRBV27 with TRBJ2-1, with a weak D call TRBD2 (6 bases). Deletions cut 5 bases from V and 0 bases from J, with 11 bases between. The CDR3 spans 15 residues. Germline V CDR1 and CDR2: MNHEY, SMNVEV (reference sequence). The CDR3 protein is CASSGGAHSYNEQFF. As DNA, the CDR3 is TGTGCCAGCAGTGGAGGGGCACACTCCTACAATGAGCAGTTCTTC.

The DNA for the CDR3 is TGTGCCAGCAGCCAAAGCGGGGTCGGGCAGTTCTTC. Residues: CASSQSGVGQFF. The chain joins TRBV3-1 (or the pseudogene TRBV3-2) to TRBJ2-1, with TRBD2 identical over 7 bases. The CDR3 length is 12 residues. CDR1 and CDR2 from the germline V gene are LGHDT and YNNKEL (reference sequence). J gave up 12 bases and V 2 bases, and 4 bases lay outside the gene matches.

V gene TRBV5-1 combines with J gene TRBJ1-1; a possible D gene is TRBD1 (5 bases). Germline values: CDR1 SGHRS, CDR2 YFSETQ. This CDR3 region has 14 residues. Trimming took 4 bases from V and 5 from J, leaving 15 bases between them. This CDR3 reads CASSVGQGGTEAFF. CDR3 nucleotides: TGCGCCAGCAGCGTGGGGCAGGGCGGAACTGAAGCTTTCTTT.

The chain joins TRBV5-1 to TRBJ2-7, with D possibly TRBD1 on 5 matching bases. The germline V gene encodes CDR1 SGHRS and CDR2 YFSETQ. CDR3 length equals 15 residues. V was cut by 0 bases and J by 0 bases, with 10 bases left in between. CDR3 sequence: CASSLGQMSSYEQYF. CDR3 nucleotide sequence: TGCGCCAGCAGCTTGGGACAGATGAGCTCCTACGAGCAGTACTTC.

Only one count was recorded for this clone. The chain uses TRBV5-1 and TRBJ1-3; D unclear. CDR1 and CDR2 (germline): SGHRS, YFSETQ. The germline V and J ends were trimmed by 0 bases and 0 bases, with 7 bases remaining between them. The CDR3 runs to 15 residues. CDR3 nucleotides: TGCGCCAGCAGCTTGGAGGTTCCCTCTGGAAACACCATATATTTT. Translated: CASSLEVPSGNTIYF.

In its sample, this clone was seen once. This sequence joins TRBV14 and TRBJ1-1; weak D call: TRBD1 (6 bases). Trimming shortened V by 1 base and J by 0 bases, and 15 bases separated the two germline ends. In germline, CDR1 is SGHDN, CDR2 FVKESK. The CDR3 covers 17 residues. CDR3 protein: CASSQARYRDVNTEAFF. Written as DNA, the CDR3 is TGTGCCAGCAGCCAAGCGAGATACAGGGACGTGAACACTGAAGCTTTCTTT.

The V and J genes are TRBV29-1 and TRBJ2-1; possible D gene TRBD1, 7 bases. V gave up 7 bases and J gave up 7 bases, with 14 bases separating them. CDR1 is SQVTM, CDR2 ANQGSEA, per germline. The CDR3 length is 12 residues. The CDR3 sequence: CSAQTGTNEQFF. Written as DNA, the CDR3 is TGCAGCGCCCAGACAGGGACTAATGAGCAGTTCTTC.

The V gene is TRBV10-2, the J gene TRBJ2-3; 11 nucleotides match TRBD2. The CDR3 sequence is 16 residues long. V lost 4 bases, J lost 2 bases, and 5 bases stayed unmatched. The germline gives CDR1 WSHSY, CDR2 SAAADI. CDR3 nucleotides: TGCGCCAGCAGTGTAGGGACTAGCGGACCCACAGATACGCAGTATTTT. This codes for CASSVGTSGPTDTQYF.

This chain joins TRBV5-1 and TRBJ2-3; D perhaps matches TRBD1 (6 bases). Per germline, CDR1 SGHRS and CDR2 YFSETQ. V lost 4 bases and J lost 5, with 20 bases in between. CDR3 length equals 16 residues. The CDR3 here is CASSVRALGGEDTQYF. In nucleotides, the CDR3 is TGCGCCAGCAGCGTGAGGGCCCTAGGGGGAGAAGATACGCAGTATTTT.

The chain employs TRBV9 and TRBJ1-3, with D uncertain. This CDR3 contains 15 residues. Germline CDR1 and CDR2: SGDLS and YYNGEE. V was shortened by 1 base and J by 4 bases, with 12 bases between the two germline ends. In nucleotides, the CDR3 is TGTGCCAGCAGCGTAAAGGGAGTGGGAGGAAACACCATATATTTT. This gives the protein CASSVKGVGGNTIYF.

The CDR3 protein is CASSLGRGGGLYGYTF. Written as DNA, the CDR3 is TGTGCCAGCAGCTTAGGCCGGGGCGGAGGATTATATGGCTACACCTTC. The J gene is TRBJ1-2, the V gene TRBV13; TRBD1 might be the D (5 bases). Germline V gene sequence: CDR1 PRHDT, CDR2 FYEKMQ (reference sequence). V dropped 0 bases and J dropped 5 bases, with 16 bases sitting between them. The CDR3 extends over 16 amino acids.

The rearrangement links TRBV7-2 to TRBJ2-3; D is unresolved. V was clipped by 3 bases and J by 5 bases, with 9 bases between them. CDR3 length: 13 amino acids. The germline V gene encodes CDR1 SGHTA and CDR2 FQGNSA. Written as DNA, the CDR3 is TGTGCCAGCAGCTTTTCTAGGAGAGATACGCAGTATTTT. Translation: CASSFSRRDTQYF.

The genes are TRBV4-2 and TRBJ2-3; 9 positions agree with TRBD2. The trim removed 1 base at V and 1 base at J, leaving 9 bases unmatched. The V gene's germline CDR1 is LGHNA and CDR2 YNFKEQ. The CDR3 is made up of 18 amino acids. As DNA, the CDR3 is TGTGCCAGCAGCCAAGGGGGTACTAGCGGGCCGCGCACAGATACGCAGTATTTT. It codes for CASSQGGTSGPRTDTQYF.

V gene TRBV7-9 combines with J gene TRBJ2-6; no reliable D call. With 5 bases removed from V and 0 bases from J, the gap between germline ends came to 14 bases. Looked up from germline, CDR1 is SEHNR and CDR2 is FQNEAQ (reference sequence). The CDR3 consists of 17 residues. CDR3 in amino acids: CASSPFDSNSGANVLTF. DNA of the CDR3: TGTGCCAGCAGCCCGTTTGATTCGAACTCTGGGGCCAACGTCCTGACTTTC. Filled out from reference TRBV7-9 and TRBJ2-6, the complete variable domain reads DTGVSQNPRHKITKRGQNVTFRCDPISEHNRLYWYRQTLGQGPEFLTYFQNEAQLEKSRLLSDRFSAERPKGSFSTLEIQRTEQGDSAMYLCASSPFDSNSGANVLTFGAGSRLTVL.

V usage is TRBV6-5 and J usage is TRBJ2-7, with a possible D match to TRBD2 (5 bases). Per the germline V gene, CDR1 is MNHEY and CDR2 is SVGAGI. CDR3 length: 14 residues. Between the trimmed V and J ends, which lost 6 bases and 5 bases, there was a span of 17 bases. The CDR3 is CASRKGRTGNEQYF. The CDR3 DNA reads as TGTGCCAGCAGAAAAGGACGGACTGGGAACGAGCAGTACTTC.

V gene TRBV5-4 combines with J gene TRBJ2-7; D is uncertain. In germline, CDR1 is SGHNT, CDR2 YYREEE (reference sequence). V lost 0 bases and J 0 bases, leaving 7 bases between the germline ends. CDR3 size: 14 residues. The CDR3 DNA follows: TGTGCCAGCAGCTTGGAGCCTAACTCCTACGAGCAGTACTTC. It specifies CASSLEPNSYEQYF.

The sample holds one count of this clone. CDR3 sequence: CASSLEVNTEAFF. The CDR3 bases are TGCGCCAGCAGCTTGGAGGTGAACACTGAAGCTTTCTTT. The chain couples TRBV5-1 to TRBJ1-1, with D unclear. V was clipped by 0 bases and J by 0 bases, with 3 bases between them. Germline V gives CDR1 SGHRS, CDR2 YFSETQ. The CDR3 length is 13 residues.

The V and J genes are TRBV14 and TRBJ2-5; possibly TRBD1 or TRBD2 for D (5 bases each). The germline gives CDR1 SGHDN, CDR2 FVKESK. The CDR3 covers 14 residues. Between the trimmed V and J ends, which lost 4 bases and 3 bases, there was a span of 12 bases. The CDR3 loop is CASSLRGMEETQYF. CDR3 DNA sequence: TGTGCCAGCAGCCTGAGGGGCATGGAAGAGACCCAGTACTTC.

The chain uses TRBV6-5 and TRBJ1-2, with a tentative D call TRBD1 (6 bases). Deletions cut 5 bases from V and 6 bases from J, with 16 bases between. The CDR3 length is 14 residues. The germline V gene has CDR1 MNHEY and CDR2 SVGAGI. Here the CDR3 DNA reads TGTGCCAGCAGTCGGGGGGCCCCCTACGATGGCTACACCTTC. This codes for CASSRGAPYDGYTF.

This clone was seen only once. The chain employs TRBV7-6 and TRBJ1-4; TRBD1 matches at 10 bases. CDR3 size: 16 residues. Germline lookup yields CDR1 SGHVS and CDR2 FNYEAQ. J was trimmed by 7 bases and V by 6 bases; bases with no gene match: 11. The CDR3 sequence: CASSLAWTGGREKLFF. In DNA form, the CDR3 reads TGTGCCAGCAGTCTCGCCTGGACAGGGGGACGTGAAAAACTGTTTTTT.

The V and J genes are TRBV6-2 or TRBV6-3 and TRBJ1-1, with D possibly being TRBD1 (5 bases). V lost 2 bases and J lost 3, with 25 bases in between. In germline, CDR1 is MNHEY, CDR2 SVGEGT. This CDR3 is 19 amino acids long. The CDR3 region is CASSYVSGADGGSDTEAFF. The CDR3 nucleotides read TGTGCCAGCAGTTACGTATCTGGAGCTGATGGGGGTTCCGACACTGAAGCTTTCTTT.

The rearrangement joins TRBV13 to TRBJ2-7; 11 nucleotides line up with TRBD1. Germline V gives CDR1 PRHDT, CDR2 FYEKMQ (reference sequence). The J segment lost 1 base and the V segment lost 5 bases, leaving 4 bases of the junction unmatched. This CDR3 contains 15 residues. CDR3: CASSPGQGGSYEQYF. In DNA, the CDR3 is TGTGCCAGCAGCCCGGGACAGGGGGGGTCCTACGAGCAGTACTTC.

V is TRBV11-2 and J is TRBJ2-5; 8 bases match TRBD2. The V gene end was trimmed by 2 bases and the J gene end by 0 bases; junction bases not matched to a gene: 8. CDR3 length equals 17 residues. Germline values: CDR1 SGHAT, CDR2 FQNNGV. The CDR3 here is CASSLPMAGGHQETQYF. CDR3 nucleotides: TGTGCCAGCAGCTTACCTATGGCGGGGGGCCACCAAGAGACCCAGTACTTC.

The V gene is TRBV5-1, the J gene TRBJ2-1, with 13 bases that match TRBD2. From germline, CDR1 is SGHRS and CDR2 YFSETQ. Trimming cost V 5 bases and J 10 bases; bases outside gene matches: 12. This CDR3 has 16 amino acids. CDR3 DNA: TGCGCCAGCAGTTATACCGGGACTAGCGGGGAGCGGGAGCAGTTCTTC. This encodes CASSYTGTSGEREQFF.